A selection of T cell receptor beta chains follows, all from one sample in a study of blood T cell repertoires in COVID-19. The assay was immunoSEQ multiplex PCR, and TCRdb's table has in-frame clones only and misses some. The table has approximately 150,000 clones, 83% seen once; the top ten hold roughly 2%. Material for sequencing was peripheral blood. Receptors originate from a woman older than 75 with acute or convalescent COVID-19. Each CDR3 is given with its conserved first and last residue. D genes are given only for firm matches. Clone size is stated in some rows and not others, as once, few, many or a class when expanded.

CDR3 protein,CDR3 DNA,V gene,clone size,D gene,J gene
CSGIRGGQETQYF,TGCAGCGGGATCAGGGGTGGCCAAGAGACCCAGTACTTC,TRBV29-1,few,NA,TRBJ2-5
CASSGGTYNEQFF,TGTGCCAGTTCGGGAGGAACTTACAATGAGCAGTTCTTC,TRBV19,NA,TRBD2,TRBJ2-1
CASSDLSNQPQHF,TGCGCCAGCAGTGATTTGTCGAATCAGCCCCAGCATTTT,TRBV10-1,few,NA,TRBJ1-5
CATSRGYSGQGNTEAFF,TGTGCCACCAGCAGAGGCTACTCAGGACAGGGGAACACTGAAGCTTTCTTT,TRBV15,NA,TRBD1,TRBJ1-1
CASSPSGTSTYEQYF,TGTGCCAGCAGCCCTTCCGGGACTAGCACCTACGAGCAGTACTTC,TRBV3-1/TRBV3-2,NA,TRBD2,TRBJ2-7
CASSIAPGNSPLHF,TGTGCCAGTAGTATCGCCCCAGGGAATTCACCCCTCCACTTT,TRBV19,NA,NA,TRBJ1-6
CASSSTRGTETQYF,TGTGCCAGCAGCTCGACACGGGGTACCGAGACCCAGTACTTC,TRBV7-9,NA,NA,TRBJ2-5
CASSREAGARGSYF,TGTGCCAGCAGCCGAGAAGCGGGGGCCCGTGGTTCGTACTTC,TRBV4-2,NA,TRBD2,TRBJ2-7
CASSPSRGTEAFF,TGTGCCAGCTCACCCTCCCGGGGCACTGAAGCTTTCTTT,TRBV18,NA,NA,TRBJ1-1
CASSQEGIAGGTGNEQFF,TGTGCCAGCAGCCAAGAGGGGATAGCGGGAGGGACCGGAAATGAGCAGTTCTTC,TRBV4-2,NA,TRBD2,TRBJ2-1
CASSQLTGTSGGIEQFF,TGCGCCAGCAGCCAATTAACCGGGACTAGCGGGGGGATTGAGCAGTTCTTC,TRBV4-1,NA,TRBD2,TRBJ2-1
CASSLASTGTSGGSTDTQYF,TGTGCCAGCAGCTTAGCCTCTACCGGGACTAGCGGGGGTAGCACAGATACGCAGTATTTT,TRBV7-2,once,TRBD2,TRBJ2-3
CASSLNRQLEQYF,TGTGCCAGCAGCTTAAACCGACAGCTCGAGCAGTACTTC,TRBV7-3,NA,NA,TRBJ2-7
CASSDLQGGADTQYF,TGTGCCAGCAGTGACTTACAGGGGGGCGCAGATACGCAGTATTTT,TRBV6-4,NA,TRBD1,TRBJ2-3
CASSNRENYGYTF,TGTGCCAGCAGTAACAGGGAGAATTATGGCTACACCTTC,TRBV28,NA,NA,TRBJ1-2
CASSRDTPGELFF,TGCGCCAGCAGCCGGGACACCCCCGGGGAGCTGTTTTTT,TRBV5-1,few,NA,TRBJ2-2
CASSSGQGNQPQHF,TGTGCCAGCAGCTCCGGACAGGGGAATCAGCCCCAGCATTTT,TRBV6-2/TRBV6-3,NA,TRBD1,TRBJ1-5
CASSLDTVGGETQYF,TGTGCCAGCAGCTTAGATACGGTGGGGGGGGAGACCCAGTACTTC,TRBV7-2,NA,TRBD2,TRBJ2-5
CASSEGDRYSPLHF,TGTGCCAGCAGCGAAGGGGACAGATATTCACCCCTCCACTTT,TRBV11-2,few,TRBD1,TRBJ1-6
CASKDSLYGYTF,TGTGCCAGCAAGGACAGCCTCTATGGCTACACCTTC,TRBV6-5,NA,NA,TRBJ1-2
CASSVLPGDRGKNEQFF,TGTGCCAGCTCCGTTCTCCCGGGGGACAGGGGAAAGAATGAGCAGTTCTTC,TRBV18,NA,TRBD1,TRBJ2-1
CATSGAGATGELFF,TGTGCCACCAGTGGAGCAGGGGCCACCGGGGAGCTGTTTTTT,TRBV24-1,many,NA,TRBJ2-2
CASSLRQGWSLSRQPQHF,TGTGCCAGCAGTTTAAGGCAGGGTTGGTCCCTAAGCCGCCAGCCCCAGCATTTT,TRBV28,NA,NA,TRBJ1-5
CASTTGIQETQYF,TGTGCCAGCACCACAGGGATCCAAGAGACCCAGTACTTC,TRBV12-3/TRBV12-4,NA,NA,TRBJ2-5
CASSLLTSGGADTQYF,TGTGCCAGCAGTTTGTTGACTAGCGGGGGTGCAGATACGCAGTATTTT,TRBV2,NA,TRBD2,TRBJ2-3
CASREGGPSSYEQYF,TGTGCCAGCCGTGAGGGCGGCCCCAGCTCCTACGAGCAGTACTTC,TRBV28,NA,NA,TRBJ2-7
CASSRAESTDTQYF,TGTGCCAGTAGTAGGGCAGAAAGCACAGATACGCAGTATTTT,TRBV19,NA,NA,TRBJ2-3
CASSLEGQRTEAFF,TGTGCCAGCAGCTTAGAGGGACAGCGCACTGAAGCTTTCTTT,TRBV7-2,NA,TRBD1,TRBJ1-1
CASSYGLAGGLSSYNEQFF,TGCGCCAGCAGTTACGGACTAGCGGGGGGTCTGAGCTCCTACAATGAGCAGTTCTTC,TRBV5-1,NA,TRBD2,TRBJ2-1
CASSLAGESYEQYF,TGTGCCAGCAGCTTGGCGGGAGAGTCCTACGAGCAGTACTTC,TRBV5-5,NA,NA,TRBJ2-7
CASSLYSTDTQYF,TGTGCCAGCAGCCTCTATAGCACAGATACGCAGTATTTT,TRBV3-1/TRBV3-2,NA,NA,TRBJ2-3
CSVSGDHYEQYF,TGCAGCGTGTCAGGGGATCATTACGAGCAGTACTTC,TRBV29-1,NA,NA,TRBJ2-7
CASSTAGHTNTEAFF,TGCGCCAGCAGCACAGCGGGACACACGAACACTGAAGCTTTCTTT,TRBV5-1,NA,NA,TRBJ1-1
CSVTIHRGANYGYTF,TGCAGCGTGACCATACATAGAGGAGCCAACTATGGCTACACCTTC,TRBV29-1,few,NA,TRBJ1-2
CASSQRTGSSYEQYF,TGTGCCAGCAGCCAACGGACAGGGAGCTCCTACGAGCAGTACTTC,TRBV16,NA,TRBD1,TRBJ2-7
CASSPQGTGKYAEQFF,TGTGCCAGCAGCCCCCAAGGGACAGGTAAGTATGCTGAGCAGTTCTTC,TRBV21-1,NA,NA,TRBJ2-1
CASSMRGSNEKLFF,TGTGCCAGTAGTATGCGGGGGAGCAATGAAAAACTGTTTTTT,TRBV19,NA,NA,TRBJ1-4
CASSFGEGDGYTF,TGTGCCAGCAGCTTTGGTGAGGGGGATGGCTACACCTTC,TRBV5-4,NA,NA,TRBJ1-2
CASRTTGALGYTF,TGTGCCAGTAGGACAACAGGGGCGCTCGGCTACACCTTC,TRBV19,NA,TRBD1,TRBJ1-2
CASSSRDFTDTQYF,TGCGCCAGCAGCTCGAGGGACTTCACAGATACGCAGTATTTT,TRBV5-1,NA,NA,TRBJ2-3
CAWIRTAYGYTF,TGTGCCTGGATACGGACAGCTTATGGCTACACCTTC,TRBV30,NA,NA,TRBJ1-2
CASSKGLAEIQETQYF,TGTGCCAGCAGCAAGGGACTAGCGGAGATACAAGAGACCCAGTACTTC,TRBV9,NA,TRBD2,TRBJ2-5
CASSLTTVTGELFF,TGTGCCAGCAGTTTAACGACAGTTACCGGGGAGCTGTTTTTT,TRBV27,once,NA,TRBJ2-2
CASSSGTLQPQHF,TGTGCCAGTAGCAGTGGGACTCTCCAGCCCCAGCATTTT,TRBV19,NA,NA,TRBJ1-5
CASSYQGSEGYTF,TGTGCCAGCAGTTATCAGGGGAGCGAAGGCTACACCTTC,TRBV6-5,once,NA,TRBJ1-2
CASSLMGPSEAFF,TGTGCCAGCAGCCTCATGGGGCCCTCTGAAGCTTTCTTT,TRBV11-2,NA,NA,TRBJ1-1
CATSRRSGAGQGGTEAFF,TGTGCCACCAGCAGAAGGTCTGGCGCGGGACAGGGAGGGACTGAAGCTTTCTTT,TRBV15,NA,TRBD1,TRBJ1-1
CASSFLGGTDTQYF,TGTGCCAGCAGCTTCTTGGGAGGCACAGATACGCAGTATTTT,TRBV7-2,NA,NA,TRBJ2-3
CAISEGGDRGSEAFF,TGTGCCATCAGTGAGGGGGGGGACAGGGGATCTGAAGCTTTCTTT,TRBV10-3,NA,TRBD1,TRBJ1-1
CASRGRGKETQYF,TGTGCCAGCAGGGGCCGGGGGAAAGAGACCCAGTACTTC,TRBV28,NA,NA,TRBJ2-5
CASSTHPGQGNYGYTF,TGTGCCAGTAGTACCCATCCGGGACAGGGGAACTATGGCTACACCTTC,TRBV19,NA,TRBD1,TRBJ1-2
CASSYRTGGTGNTIYF,TGCGCCAGCAGCTATAGGACAGGGGGCACTGGAAACACCATATATTTT,TRBV4-1,NA,TRBD1,TRBJ1-3
CASSLRQGYEQYF,TGTGCCAGCAGCTTGCGTCAGGGCTACGAGCAGTACTTC,TRBV5-5,NA,NA,TRBJ2-7